The next 16 T cell receptor beta chains were all read from a single sample in a study of blood T cells in healthy people across ages (dated by TCRdb to 2013 to 2016). The library relied on 5' RACE. TCRdb names Illumina HiSeq 2500 as the instrument used. The second PCR ran for about 6 to 12 cycles and used a J-beta primer mix along with a sample-barcoded 5' primer. TCRdb trimmed public reads at Q25 via fastp, called clones via MiXCR and kept in-frame beta chains. CDR3 protein sequences are deduplicated, and each keeps its most common genes and DNA. The sample table holds some 760,000 distinct CDR3 sequences, of which roughly 25% were seen once. The ten largest clones represent under 4.5% of the sample. These sequences were also reported in another study, on T cells of mothers and their children.

The sample comprised blood. These receptors were obtained from a boy under 18 in good health.

Only a few counts were recorded for this clonotype. This chain uses TRBV7-8 with TRBJ1-5; TRBD1 might be the D (5 bases). Trimming pared 5 bases from V and 10 bases from J, leaving 18 bases between. This CDR3 contains 14 residues. Germline V lookup: CDR1 SGHVS, CDR2 FQNEAQ. CDR3 in amino acids: CASSRPGGVGPQHF. Written as DNA, the CDR3 is TGTGCCAGCAGCCGACCGGGGGGAGTGGGTCCCCAGCATTTT.

The chain recombines TRBV6-6 with TRBJ1-1; perhaps TRBD1 as D (5 bases). The CDR3 extends over 14 amino acids. From germline, CDR1 is MNHNY and CDR2 SVGAGI (reference sequence). Trimming took 9 bases from V and 5 from J, leaving 19 bases between them. The CDR3 reads CASKINNGGTEAFF. CDR3 bases: TGTGCCAGTAAGATCAATAACGGGGGTACTGAAGCTTTCTTT.

This clonotype showed up just a few times. The rearrangement uses TRBV14 and TRBJ1-4; D is ambiguous. The ends were cut back, 0 bases at V and 3 bases at J, with 11 bases in the middle. The germline V gene has CDR1 SGHDN and CDR2 FVKESK. The CDR3 extends over 16 amino acids. CDR3 in amino acids: CASSQDRPAANEKLFF. The CDR3 coding sequence is TGTGCCAGCAGCCAAGATCGGCCCGCGGCTAATGAAAAACTGTTTTTT.

This clonotype has more than one count but fewer than ten. The CDR3 region is CASSSETGTGAGYEQYF. DNA of the CDR3: TGTGCCAGCAGTTCCGAAACCGGGACAGGGGCCGGCTACGAGCAGTACTTC. The chain links TRBV12-3 or TRBV12-4 to TRBJ2-7; 10 nucleotides match TRBD1. CDR3 size: 17 residues. The J segment lost 3 bases and the V segment lost 4 bases, leaving 12 bases of the junction unmatched.

The sample holds a few counts of this clonotype. The J gene is TRBJ2-7, the V gene TRBV6-5; the D gene is possibly TRBD2 (7 bases). Trimming removed 0 bases at V and 2 bases at J, with 17 bases between. Per the germline V gene, CDR1 is MNHEY and CDR2 is SVGAGI. The CDR3 spans 17 residues. The CDR3 region is CASSYSQGGGSPYEQYF. CDR3 coding DNA: TGTGCCAGCAGTTACTCCCAAGGGGGAGGGAGTCCCTACGAGCAGTACTTC.

This clonotype has a handful of counts. The rearrangement links TRBV7-2 to TRBJ2-1, with TRBD2 as a possible D gene (5 bases). The V gene's germline CDR1 is SGHTA and CDR2 FQGNSA. This CDR3 comprises 13 residues. V lost 4 bases to trimming and J lost 8 bases, with 12 bases between them. CDR3 region: CASSSDWLYEQFF. The CDR3 nucleotides are TGTGCCAGCAGCTCGGACTGGCTCTATGAGCAGTTCTTC.

This clonotype was counted a few times. The chain joins TRBV5-1 to TRBJ2-5; possibly TRBD1 or TRBD2 for D (7 bases each). The CDR3 covers 16 residues. V was cut by 1 base and J by 3 bases, with 16 bases left in between. In germline, CDR1 is SGHRS, CDR2 YFSETQ. As DNA, the CDR3 is TGCGCCAGCAGCTTGAACACGACAGGGAGGGAAGAGACCCAGTACTTC. This codes for CASSLNTTGREETQYF.

The rearrangement joins TRBV29-1 to TRBJ2-2; D is ambiguous. The V gene lost 6 bases and the J gene lost 1 base, with 15 bases spanning the gap. This CDR3 comprises 15 residues. Germline CDR1 and CDR2: SQVTM and ANQGSEA. The CDR3 loop reads CSVEIRAVNTGELFF. Written as DNA, the CDR3 is TGCAGCGTAGAAATTCGGGCGGTGAACACCGGGGAGCTGTTTTTT.

There are a few counts of this clonotype. V gene TRBV29-1 combines with J gene TRBJ2-1; tentatively, D is TRBD2 (5 bases). This CDR3 is built from 13 residues. Trimming took off 7 bases at V and 8 bases at J, with 18 bases between the two ends. The germline CDR1 and CDR2 sequences are SQVTM and ANQGSEA. CDR3 loop: CSAEGLLDDEQFF. Written as DNA, the CDR3 is TGCAGCGCTGAGGGCCTGCTAGACGATGAGCAGTTCTTC.

This clonotype was counted a few times. The chain links TRBV5-1 to TRBJ1-6; D gene uncertain. This CDR3 region has 15 residues. CDR1 is SGHRS and CDR2 is YFSETQ in the germline V gene. Deletions cut 0 bases from V and 7 bases from J, with 11 bases between. The CDR3 spells CASSLGDMRNSPLHF. The CDR3 region has the DNA TGCGCCAGCAGCTTGGGGGATATGCGAAATTCACCCCTCCACTTT.

V is TRBV19 and J is TRBJ2-6; 8 bases align to TRBD1. V shed 5 bases and J 2 bases; nucleotides not matched to a gene: 5. The germline CDR1 and CDR2 sequences are LNHDA and SQIVND (reference sequence). The CDR3 runs 16 residues. CDR3 in amino acids: CASSPPGGPGANVLTF. The CDR3 coding sequence is TGTGCCAGTAGTCCACCAGGGGGCCCTGGGGCCAACGTCCTGACTTTC.

The chain joins TRBV12-3 or TRBV12-4 to TRBJ2-5; D call uncertain. Between the trimmed V and J ends, which lost 3 bases and 4 bases, there was a span of 6 bases. This CDR3 spans 12 amino acids. CDR3 nucleotide sequence: TGTGCCAGCAGTTTTAGCACAGAGACCCAGTACTTC. Translation: CASSFSTETQYF.

This chain connects TRBV19 to TRBJ2-2; 7 bases match TRBD1. The V gene end was trimmed by 11 bases and the J gene end by 1 base; junction bases not matched to a gene: 4. The CDR3 has 13 residues. Germline V gives CDR1 LNHDA, CDR2 SQIVND (reference sequence). The CDR3 region is CAGRTGNTGELFF. The CDR3 bases are TGTGCCGGCAGGACAGGGAACACCGGGGAGCTGTTTTTT.

V and J are TRBV5-1 and TRBJ1-1; a possible D gene is TRBD1 (5 bases). The length of the CDR3 is 15 residues. V was shortened by 1 base and J by 4 bases, with 14 bases between the two germline ends. Germline lookup yields CDR1 SGHRS and CDR2 YFSETQ. CDR3 in amino acids: CASSLRQGVSTEAFF. Here the CDR3 DNA reads TGCGCCAGCAGCTTGCGGCAGGGAGTGAGCACTGAAGCTTTCTTT.

CDR3 residues: CASIRGSTGELFF. Written as DNA, the CDR3 is TGTGCCAGCATCAGGGGTTCCACCGGGGAGCTGTTTTTT. This chain uses TRBV28 with TRBJ2-2; tentative D call: TRBD1 (6 bases). The CDR3 contains 13 residues. Trimming removed 7 bases from V and 4 bases from J, with 10 bases in between. Germline V gene lookup returns CDR1 MDHEN and CDR2 SYDVKM.

This rearrangement joins TRBV29-1 to TRBJ2-7; 7 positions agree with TRBD2. Germline CDR1 and CDR2: SQVTM and ANQGSEA. The CDR3 contains 13 residues. With V trimmed by 3 bases and J by 6 bases, 8 bases remained unmatched. CDR3 nucleotide sequence: TGCAGCGTTGACGGGGAGGGAGGCTTCGAGCAGTACTTC. Encoded protein: CSVDGEGGFEQYF.